This T cell receptor beta chain was recorded in a study of T cell responses to AZD1222 COVID-19 vaccine. The CDR3 is 13 residues long. Per the germline V gene, CDR1 is MNHEY and CDR2 is SVGEGT. V lost 4 bases to trimming and J lost 2 bases, with 6 bases between them. TCRdb's table, derived via immunoSEQ multiplex PCR, lists solely in-frame clones and lacks some. The profile shows approximately 150,000 clones, approximately 91% of them singletons. General study results and limits: It was only a handful of AZD1222 recipients who were seropositive at baseline. White British donors predominated, females outnumbered males, and clonal diversity was possibly underestimated. Repertoires were obtained only post-peak T cell response.

Recipients boosted at about 4 weeks or about 12 weeks are pooled. Regarding this clone: Its antigen is not known.

The clonotype originates from an adult who received the AZD1222 COVID-19 vaccine. The source material was peripheral blood, sampled 28 days after the second AZD1222 dose. This sequence joins TRBV6-2 or TRBV6-3 and TRBJ2-1; no clear D gene. CDR3 loop: CASSFGPYNEQFF. The CDR3 bases are TGTGCCAGCAGTTTCGGACCCTACAATGAGCAGTTCTTC.